This T cell receptor beta chain was obtained from a study of T cell responses to AZD1222 COVID-19 vaccine (dated by TCRdb to the early 2020s). Background for the entire study: Because spike-specific TCR depth and breadth did not differ between the two schedules, AZD1222 recipients who got a second dose at roughly 4 weeks were pooled with those who got a second dose at roughly 12 weeks. TCR sequencing covered some 250 trial participants: 207 given two doses of AZD1222 and approximately 26 given two doses of MenACWY control vaccine. Trial participants were enrolled by age into 18-55, 56-69 and 70-plus year subgroups, with roughly 150, 30 and 60 TCR-sequenced participants respectively. Here is what the overall study found, with its caveats: Only six AZD1222 recipients were SARS-CoV-2 seropositive at baseline, limiting conclusions about previously exposed vaccinees. No day 14 peak-response samples were available, so repertoires were characterized only after the peak T cell response. Nearly half of unique spike-specific TCRs reportedly recognized epitopes outside regions mutated in the B.1.351 and B.1.1.7 variants. The vaccine-associated CD4 TCRs covered the entire spike protein, and the dominant responses fell in regions 160-218 and 743-854. Most participants were white British and females outnumbered males, and the authors suggested that clonal diversity may have been underestimated. After two AZD1222 doses, spike-specific TCR breadth and depth were significantly higher than at day 0 and than in MenACWY recipients. The 56-69-year group was small, and its depth increase did not reach significance, likely because of low power.

The time point label on this specimen signifies: baseline before first vaccination. Samples from vaccinated people were obtained from the UK trials COV001 and COV002, which included a single-blind randomized controlled phase 2/3 trial of AZD1222 (ChAdOx1 nCoV-19) in healthy adults. Trial participant PBMC samples were collected at day 0 and day 28 after the second dose for TCRbeta chain sequencing. About this clone itself: What antigen it recognizes has not been identified. No base qualities exist here, and no much larger clone lies one base off it.

The CDR3 regions of human TCRbeta chains were subjected to immunosequencing. On the authors' methods: Repertoire TCRs were matched against a reference library of SARS-CoV-2-specific TCRs generated with the MIRA antigen-specificity platform. Breadth was defined as the fraction of unique TCRs that were SARS-CoV-2-associated, and depth was defined as the fraction of total T cells that were SARS-CoV-2-associated. Using the MIRA data, each spike-specific TCR was assigned both to the spike region to which the TCR was reactive and to a CD4 or CD8 class. Log10-transformed breadth and depth values were compared by one-way ANOVA with Sidak's multiple comparisons tests. This immuneACCESS table, as held by TCRdb, lists in-frame sequences with V and J called but not all clones. Of the missing ones, under half trace to an unresolved V gene in checked studies; the others have no known cause. D and trimming come from the DNA, and the V and J calls and clone size come from that table. This sample has 180,000 or so clones in its table, and roughly 88% of those were observed once. Together, the top ten hold 7.7% of the sample.

The V end loses 0 bases and the J end loses 4 bases, and a stretch of 13 bases separates them. CDR1 and CDR2 are read off the germline V gene as SGDLS and YYNGEE. The CDR3, from cysteine to phenylalanine, totals 15 residues. Only the CDR3 DNA is retained, 45 bases long and in frame from the first base. Sequencing was performed on peripheral blood, taken on day 0 of AZD1222 vaccination. The chain employs TRBV9 and TRBJ1-2; D gene: possibly TRBD1, on 6 matching bases. The clonotype originates from an adult in good health. The encoded CDR3 is CASSVAAQGPYGYTF. The DNA sequence is TGTGCCAGCAGCGTAGCTGCCCAGGGGCCCTATGGCTACACCTTC.